This record covers a single T cell receptor beta chain. No antigen is known for it. The data are from a study of early T cells in non-severe SARS-CoV-2 infection. About the research overall: Chains were not paired, and sequencing was done on bulk RNA from unsorted whole blood.

cDNA molecules, individually, were tagged with unique molecular identifiers. TCRdb re-called the 5' RACE reads with MiXCR, one entry per CDR3 protein. The top ten hold about 4.2% of the sample, which has approximately 50,000 distinct CDR3 sequences, roughly 8% seen once. Study findings and constraints: Matching results from VDJdb favored anti-spike CD8 responses, leaving private and CD4 specificities undetected.

The CDR3 spans 17 residues. Trimming took 3 bases from V and 5 from J, leaving 20 bases between them. Looked up from germline, CDR1 is LGHDT and CDR2 is YNNKEL (reference sequence). This clonotype was sampled from an adult who was a healthcare worker with PCR-confirmed SARS-CoV-2 infection or an uninfected control (not recorded which). The material sequenced was whole blood. The genes are TRBV3-1 and TRBJ2-1; D remains unclear. CDR3 sequence reads: CASSHWIRRRGDNEQFF. DNA for the CDR3: TGTGCCAGCAGCCATTGGATTCGTAGGAGAGGAGACAATGAGCAGTTCTTC.